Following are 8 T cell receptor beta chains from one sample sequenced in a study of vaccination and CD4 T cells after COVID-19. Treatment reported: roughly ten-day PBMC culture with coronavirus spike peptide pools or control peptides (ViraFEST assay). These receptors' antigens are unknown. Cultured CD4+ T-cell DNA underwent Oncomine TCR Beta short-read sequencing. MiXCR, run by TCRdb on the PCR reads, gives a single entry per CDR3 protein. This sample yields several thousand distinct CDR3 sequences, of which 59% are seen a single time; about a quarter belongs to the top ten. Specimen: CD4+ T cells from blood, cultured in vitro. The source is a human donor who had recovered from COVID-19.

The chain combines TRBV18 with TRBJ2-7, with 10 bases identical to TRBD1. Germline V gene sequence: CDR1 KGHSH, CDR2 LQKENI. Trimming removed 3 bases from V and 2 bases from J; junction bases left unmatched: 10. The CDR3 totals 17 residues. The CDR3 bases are TGTGCCAGCTCACCCCGAGTAGCGACAGGGGGCGCCTACGAGCAGTACTTC. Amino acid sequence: CASSPRVATGGAYEQYF.

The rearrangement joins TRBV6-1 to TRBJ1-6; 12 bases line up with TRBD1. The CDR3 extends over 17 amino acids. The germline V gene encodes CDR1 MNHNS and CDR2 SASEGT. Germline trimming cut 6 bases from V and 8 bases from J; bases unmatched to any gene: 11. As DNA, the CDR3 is TGTGCCAGCAGCTTTAGCCGGGACAGGGGGCCGTATTCACCCCTCCACTTT. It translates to CASSFSRDRGPYSPLHF.

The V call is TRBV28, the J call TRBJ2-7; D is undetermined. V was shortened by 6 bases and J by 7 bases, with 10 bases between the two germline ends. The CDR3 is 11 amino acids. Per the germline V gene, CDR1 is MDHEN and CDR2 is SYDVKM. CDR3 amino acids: CASRRTGEQYF. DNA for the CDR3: TGTGCCAGCAGGAGAACTGGGGAGCAGTACTTC.

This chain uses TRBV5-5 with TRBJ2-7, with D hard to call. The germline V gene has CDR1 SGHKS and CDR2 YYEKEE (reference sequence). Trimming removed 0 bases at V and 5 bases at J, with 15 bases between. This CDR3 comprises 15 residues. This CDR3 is CASSLVLHNLNEQYF. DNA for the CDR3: TGTGCCAGCAGCTTGGTACTGCACAACCTCAACGAGCAGTACTTC.

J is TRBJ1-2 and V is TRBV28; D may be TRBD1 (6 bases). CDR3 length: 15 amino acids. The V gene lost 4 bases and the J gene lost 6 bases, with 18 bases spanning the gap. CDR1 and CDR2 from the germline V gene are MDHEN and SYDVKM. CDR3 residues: CASSSSPRTADGYTF. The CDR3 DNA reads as TGTGCCAGCAGTTCCTCCCCCAGGACAGCCGATGGCTACACCTTC.

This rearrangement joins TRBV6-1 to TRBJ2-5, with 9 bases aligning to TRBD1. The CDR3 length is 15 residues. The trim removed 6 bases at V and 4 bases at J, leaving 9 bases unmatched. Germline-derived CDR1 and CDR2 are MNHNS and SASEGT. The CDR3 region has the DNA TGTGCCAGCAGACAAGTGACAGGGGGTCGAGAGACCCAGTACTTC. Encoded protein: CASRQVTGGRETQYF.

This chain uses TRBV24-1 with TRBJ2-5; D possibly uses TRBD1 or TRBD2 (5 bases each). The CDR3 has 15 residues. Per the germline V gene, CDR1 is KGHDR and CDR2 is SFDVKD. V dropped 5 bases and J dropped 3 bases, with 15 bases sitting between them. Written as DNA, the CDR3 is TGTGCCACCAGTGGCCGGCCGCTGGGGGAAGAGACCCAGTACTTC. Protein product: CATSGRPLGEETQYF.

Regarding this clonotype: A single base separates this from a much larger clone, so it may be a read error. The CDR3 loop is CSTLNRRQGYSNQPQHF. DNA for the CDR3: TGCAGTACTCTCAACCGCCGGCAGGGCTATAGCAATCAGCCCCAGCATTTT. The V and J genes are TRBV20-1 and TRBJ1-5; D perhaps matches TRBD1 (5 bases). Between the trimmed V and J ends, which lost 8 bases and 0 bases, there was a span of 23 bases. CDR1 DFQATT and CDR2 SNEGSKA come from the germline V gene (reference sequence). This CDR3 has 17 amino acids.